Below, one T cell receptor (beta chain) is given with its context. Antigen specificity is unknown. The data derive from a study of response to subunit inactivated influenza vaccine. J gave up 4 bases and V 3 bases, and 5 bases lay outside the gene matches. The CDR3 extends over 14 amino acids. TCRdb re-derived calls from the RT-PCR reads in MiXCR, one entry per CDR3 protein. The sample lists a few hundred thousand distinct CDR3 sequences, 12% to 15% occurring once. General study results and limits: T cells newly recruited by each seasonal influenza vaccination are few, the authors suggested.

The V call is TRBV12-3 or TRBV12-4, the J call TRBJ2-5; 7 positions agree with TRBD1. The sample consisted of PBMCs from blood, taken 12 days after vaccination. The clonotype was recovered from a man between 50 and 59 years old who received an inactivated influenza vaccine. The CDR3 DNA is TGTGCCAGCAGTTTGACAGGGCGGGCAGAGACCCAGTACTTC. It yields the protein CASSLTGRAETQYF.